The sequence of this TCR beta chain was determined in a study of blood T cell repertoires in COVID-19. Looking at the study overall: T cells, B-cell-depleted T cells, or PBMCs provided the cDNA or gDNA that served as material.

Recovery among Cohort 3 donors was established by two negative PCRs, clearance, or symptom resolution. The repertoire was sequenced with immunoSEQ multiplex PCR; TCRdb's copy has only in-frame clones and lacks some. Seen here are over 250,000 clones, about 90% observed once, and the top ten hold 1.5% to 2%. The CDR3 covers 14 residues. Germline lookup yields CDR1 SGHAT and CDR2 FQNNGV. V was shortened by 1 base and J by 8 bases, with 14 bases between the two germline ends. The TCR sequence derives from an older woman who had recovered from COVID-19. The sequenced material came from PBMCs or T cells enriched from blood (not recorded which). The chain carries TRBV11-2 and TRBJ1-2, with a tentative D call TRBD1 (6 bases). The DNA of the CDR3 is TGTGCCAGCAGCTTAGGGGTCGTCAGGGGAGGCTACACCTTC. The encoded protein is CASSLGVVRGGYTF.